This T cell receptor (beta chain) was retrieved from a study of PD-L1 blockade in urothelial cancer (dated by TCRdb to 2015 to 2018). About the study as a whole: Every patient began therapy in about 2014 and was given atezolizumab 1,200 mg intravenously every 3 weeks. About 85% of the 29 patients were males with bladder-origin urothelial cancer, and about 60% of the 29 reported a prior smoking history. Patients had an ECOG performance status of 0 or 1 and had received between 0 and 3 prior chemotherapy regimens. Blood samples were analyzed at 3 weeks after treatment start (second dose) and at 6 weeks after treatment start. A median of 141,255 T cells and just over 80,000 unique TCRs was obtained from blood samples, and a median clonality of approximately 0.08 was observed. The study was an exploratory multi-omic analysis of somatic, immune and clinical correlates of response to PD-L1 blockade with atezolizumab in urothelial cancer. Pretreatment tumor samples, along with matched peripheral blood serially collected before and after atezolizumab treatment, were subjected to TCR sequencing. Progression-free survival longer than 6 months counted as durable clinical benefit, and TCR features were additionally tested against both progression-free and overall survival. In the same patients who had TCR sequencing, pretreatment tumors also underwent whole exome sequencing and RNA sequencing. Durable clinical benefit was achieved by nine patients and was not achieved by 20 patients. Pretreatment blood TCR-seq was available for fewer than 30 patients, at least one posttreatment blood collection was obtained for 25 or so patients, and tumor TCR-seq was available for 25 or so patients.

A total of 25 to 35 patients with locally advanced or metastatic urothelial carcinoma, treated at Memorial Sloan Kettering on a trial protocol, made up the cohort. Peripheral blood mononuclear cells were collected pretreatment and during treatment, with between 1 and 8 total time points obtained per patient. The Qiagen DNeasy Blood extraction kit was used to purify genomic DNA from total PBMCs and tumor samples. Collected pretreatment and during treatment, PBMCs were isolated and stored as previously described. The CDR3 starts with the cysteine, ends with the phenylalanine, and has 13 residues. Kept here is only the CDR3 DNA, which spans 39 bases and is read in frame from base 1. Trimming costs V 6 bases and J 5 bases, and their ends lie 12 bases apart. The germline V gene provides CDR1 MNHEY and CDR2 SVGAGI. To estimate absolute template abundance from read counts, synthetic TCR analog templates were spiked into each PCR. The immunoSEQ assay used bias-controlled V and J gene primers to amplify TCRbeta CDR3 regions from genomic DNA. Sequencing of rearranged TCRbeta segments was performed at approximately 20X coverage. In the original analysis: Sequencing errors were corrected by clustering, and CDR3s were annotated against IMGT so that V, D and J genes could be assigned. Downstream analyses used only productive TCRbeta rearrangements, leaving out any out-of-frame or stop-codon sequences. To compute clonality, Shannon entropy was normalized by the log of the number of unique productive sequences and then subtracted from one. Clones differing between time points or between blood and tumor were identified using Fisher's exact test with Benjamini-Hochberg correction, with an adjusted p below 0.01 applied as the threshold. This is the immuneACCESS table as TCRdb keeps it, with only in-frame sequences that have V and J called. A part of the clones is gone; compared with another copy, unresolved V genes explain less than half, and the rest is unexplained. V and J calls and clone size follow that table, whereas D and trimming were derived from the DNA. The sample table lists under 40,000 clones, about 89% of them with a count of one. Approximately 4% of the sample is in the top ten clones.

As to this clone: Its antigen is unknown. One base away there is no much larger clone; base qualities are not given.

The research as a whole found: Small sample size (n of about 29) and many exploratory analyses mean the results are intended to be hypothesis-generating. Among patients with durable benefit, tumor-associated TCR clones showed greater expansion in peripheral blood 3 weeks after treatment started (n ≈ 20, p = 0.022). A pretreatment peripheral blood TCR clonality below the median was linked to improved progression-free and overall survival.

This sequence originates from a man aged 50 to 60 with urothelial cancer. The chain is assembled from TRBV6-5 and TRBJ2-3; 6 matching bases give a weak D call of TRBD1. This specimen was PBMCs, taken around atezolizumab (anti-PD-L1) treatment. The CDR3 sequence is CASRVRGGDTQYF. The nucleotides read TGTGCCAGCAGAGTCAGGGGCGGAGATACGCAGTATTTT.